The clone carrying this TCR beta chain was picked up many times. The antigen is unknown. The V gene lost 2 bases and the J gene lost 3 bases, with 8 bases spanning the gap. The CDR3 consists of 13 residues. Germline lookup yields CDR1 MDHEN and CDR2 SYDVKM. This record comes from a study of Graves' ophthalmopathy and Graves' hyperthyroidism. Whole-study findings and limits: In separating ophthalmopathy from stable hyperthyroidism, a 13-signature model achieved 87.88% sensitivity and 75% to 84% specificity.

For repertoire sequencing, the TCR beta CDR3 regions were amplified from RNA transcripts. Investigators did first-round RT-PCR with HTBI primers, then second-round multiplex PCR. TCRdb re-called the multiplex PCR reads through MiXCR, storing one row per CDR3 protein. The table lists about 620,000 distinct CDR3 sequences, over 20% of them singletons. The sequenced sample was peripheral blood. V is TRBV28 and J is TRBJ2-7, with D unresolved. This receptor was taken from a woman under 30 with stable Graves' hyperthyroidism. Some clones in this sample may be carry-over from other donors' samples. As DNA, the CDR3 is TGTGCCAGCAGTTTACCCCACAGCTACGAGCAGTACTTC. It encodes CASSLPHSYEQYF.